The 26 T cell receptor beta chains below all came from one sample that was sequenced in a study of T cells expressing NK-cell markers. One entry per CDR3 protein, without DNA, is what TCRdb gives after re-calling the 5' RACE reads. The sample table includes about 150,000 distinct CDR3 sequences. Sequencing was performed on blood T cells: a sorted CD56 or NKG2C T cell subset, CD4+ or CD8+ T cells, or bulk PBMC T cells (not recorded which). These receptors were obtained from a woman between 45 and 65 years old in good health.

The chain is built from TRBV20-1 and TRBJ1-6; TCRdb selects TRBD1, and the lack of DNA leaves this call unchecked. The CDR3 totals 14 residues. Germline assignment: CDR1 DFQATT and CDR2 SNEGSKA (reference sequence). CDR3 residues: CSARDWGANSPLHF.

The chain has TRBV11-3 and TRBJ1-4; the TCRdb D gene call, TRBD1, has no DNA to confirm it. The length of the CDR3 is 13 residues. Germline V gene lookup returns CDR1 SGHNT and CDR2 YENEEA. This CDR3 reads CASTVSGDEKLFF.

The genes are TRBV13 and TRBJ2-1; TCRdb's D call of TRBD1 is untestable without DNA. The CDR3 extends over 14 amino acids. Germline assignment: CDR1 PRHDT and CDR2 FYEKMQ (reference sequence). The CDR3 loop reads CASSLRTGRNEQFF.

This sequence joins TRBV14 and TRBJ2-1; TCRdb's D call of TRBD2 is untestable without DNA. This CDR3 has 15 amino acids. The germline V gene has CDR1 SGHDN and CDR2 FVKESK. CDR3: CASSQVGSGRPEQFF.

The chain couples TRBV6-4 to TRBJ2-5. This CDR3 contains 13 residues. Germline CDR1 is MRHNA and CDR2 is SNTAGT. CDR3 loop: CASSDRAEETQYF.

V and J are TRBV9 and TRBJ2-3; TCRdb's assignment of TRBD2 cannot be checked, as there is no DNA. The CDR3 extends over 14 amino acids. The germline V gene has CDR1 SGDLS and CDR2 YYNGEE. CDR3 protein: CASSVGAETDTQYF.

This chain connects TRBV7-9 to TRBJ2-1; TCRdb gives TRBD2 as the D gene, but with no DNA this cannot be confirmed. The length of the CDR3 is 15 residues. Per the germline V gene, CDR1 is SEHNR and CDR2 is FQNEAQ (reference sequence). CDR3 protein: CASSFGGGRIDEQFF.

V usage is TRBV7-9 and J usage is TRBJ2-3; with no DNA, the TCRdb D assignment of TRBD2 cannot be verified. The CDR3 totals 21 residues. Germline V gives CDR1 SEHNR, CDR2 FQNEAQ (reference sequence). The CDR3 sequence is CASSLVPGLAGPGRSTDTQYF. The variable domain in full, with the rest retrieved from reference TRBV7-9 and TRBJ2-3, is DTGVSQNPRHKITKRGQNVTFRCDPISEHNRLYWYRQTLGQGPEFLTYFQNEAQLEKSRLLSDRFSAERPKGSFSTLEIQRTEQGDSAMYLCASSLVPGLAGPGRSTDTQYFGPGTRLTVL.

The CDR3 sequence is CASSIRGTEAFF. The rearrangement joins TRBV9 to TRBJ1-1; TCRdb outputs TRBD1, but without DNA this stays unchecked. Germline lookup yields CDR1 SGDLS and CDR2 YYNGEE. The CDR3 runs 12 residues.

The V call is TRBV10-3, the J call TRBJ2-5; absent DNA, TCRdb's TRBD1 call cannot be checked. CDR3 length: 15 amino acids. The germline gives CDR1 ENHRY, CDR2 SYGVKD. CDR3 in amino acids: CAISERDRGAETQYF.

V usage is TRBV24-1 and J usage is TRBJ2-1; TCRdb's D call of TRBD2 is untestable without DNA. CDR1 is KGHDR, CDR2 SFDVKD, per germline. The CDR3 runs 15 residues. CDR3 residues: CATSDFVTSGEEQFF.

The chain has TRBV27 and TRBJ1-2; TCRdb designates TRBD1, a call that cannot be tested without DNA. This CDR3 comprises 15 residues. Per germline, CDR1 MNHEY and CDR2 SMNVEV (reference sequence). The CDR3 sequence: CASSFAPTGFYGYTF.

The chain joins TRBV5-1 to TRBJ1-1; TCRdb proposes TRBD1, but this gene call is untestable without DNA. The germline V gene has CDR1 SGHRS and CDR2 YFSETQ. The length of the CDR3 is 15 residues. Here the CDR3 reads CASSFGTGMNTEAFF.

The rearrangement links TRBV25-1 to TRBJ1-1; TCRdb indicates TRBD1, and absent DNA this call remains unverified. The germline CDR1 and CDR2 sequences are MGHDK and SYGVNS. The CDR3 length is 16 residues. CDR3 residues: CASSDQGVGMNTEAFF.

CDR3: CASSLPPLTGPNTGELFF. The rearrangement joins TRBV7-9 to TRBJ2-2; checking the TCRdb D call of TRBD1 is not possible without DNA. CDR3 size: 18 residues. Germline-derived CDR1 and CDR2 are SEHNR and FQNEAQ (reference sequence).

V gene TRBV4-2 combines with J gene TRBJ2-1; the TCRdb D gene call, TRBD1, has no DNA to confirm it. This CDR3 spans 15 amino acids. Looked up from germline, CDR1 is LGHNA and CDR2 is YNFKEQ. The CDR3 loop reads CASSQEFEGSGEQFF.

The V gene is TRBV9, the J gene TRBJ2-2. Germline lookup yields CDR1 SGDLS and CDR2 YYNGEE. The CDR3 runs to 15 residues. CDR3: CASSVDSSNTGELFF.

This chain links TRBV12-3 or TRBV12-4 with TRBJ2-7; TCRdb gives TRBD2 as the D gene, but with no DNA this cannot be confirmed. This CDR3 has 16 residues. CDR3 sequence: CASSQEVGGALYEQYF.

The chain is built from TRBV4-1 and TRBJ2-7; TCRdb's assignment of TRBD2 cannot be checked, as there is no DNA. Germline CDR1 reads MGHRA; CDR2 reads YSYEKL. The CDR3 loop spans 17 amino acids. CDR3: CASSQVKGLAGTREQYF.

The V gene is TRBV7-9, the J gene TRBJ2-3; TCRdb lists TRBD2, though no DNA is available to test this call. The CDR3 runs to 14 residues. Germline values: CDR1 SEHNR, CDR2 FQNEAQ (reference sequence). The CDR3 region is CASSSLENTDTQYF.

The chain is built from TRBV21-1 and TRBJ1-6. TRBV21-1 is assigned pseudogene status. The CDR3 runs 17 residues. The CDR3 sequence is CASSKGRSRSYNSPLHF.

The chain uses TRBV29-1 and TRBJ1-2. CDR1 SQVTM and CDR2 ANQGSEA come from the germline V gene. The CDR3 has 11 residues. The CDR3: CSVEEWAAFTF.

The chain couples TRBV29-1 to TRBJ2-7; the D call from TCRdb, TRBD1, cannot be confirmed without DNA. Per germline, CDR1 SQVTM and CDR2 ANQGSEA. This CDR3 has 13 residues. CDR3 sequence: CSVSQTGFYEQYF.

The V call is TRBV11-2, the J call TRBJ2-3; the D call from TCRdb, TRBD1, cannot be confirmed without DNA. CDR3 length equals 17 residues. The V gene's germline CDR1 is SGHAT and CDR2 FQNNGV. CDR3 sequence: CASAPNGQGGVEDTQYF.

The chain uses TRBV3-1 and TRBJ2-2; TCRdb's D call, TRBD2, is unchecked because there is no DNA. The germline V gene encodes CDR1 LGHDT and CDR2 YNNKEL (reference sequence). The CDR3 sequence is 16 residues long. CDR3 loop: CASSLTGTSMTGELFF.

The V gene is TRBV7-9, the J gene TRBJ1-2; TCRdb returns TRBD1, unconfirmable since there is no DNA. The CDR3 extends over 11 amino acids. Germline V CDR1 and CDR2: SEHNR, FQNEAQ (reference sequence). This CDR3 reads CASSNPVGYTF.